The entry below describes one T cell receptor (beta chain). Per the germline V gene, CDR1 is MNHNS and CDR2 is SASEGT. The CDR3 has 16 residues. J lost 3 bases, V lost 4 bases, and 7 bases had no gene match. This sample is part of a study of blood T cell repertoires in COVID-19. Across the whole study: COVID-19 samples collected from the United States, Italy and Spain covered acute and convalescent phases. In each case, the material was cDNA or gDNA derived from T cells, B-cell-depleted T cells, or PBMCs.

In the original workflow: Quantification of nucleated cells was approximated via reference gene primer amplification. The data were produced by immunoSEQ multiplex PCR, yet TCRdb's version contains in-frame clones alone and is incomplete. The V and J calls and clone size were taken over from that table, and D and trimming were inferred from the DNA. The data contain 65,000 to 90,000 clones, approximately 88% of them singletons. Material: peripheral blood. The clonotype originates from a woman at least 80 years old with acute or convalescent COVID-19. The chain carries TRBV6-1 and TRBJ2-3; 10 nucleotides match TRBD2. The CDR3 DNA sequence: TGTGCCAGCAGTGGGCCTAGCGGGAGTCCGACAGATACGCAGTATTTT. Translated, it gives CASSGPSGSPTDTQYF.